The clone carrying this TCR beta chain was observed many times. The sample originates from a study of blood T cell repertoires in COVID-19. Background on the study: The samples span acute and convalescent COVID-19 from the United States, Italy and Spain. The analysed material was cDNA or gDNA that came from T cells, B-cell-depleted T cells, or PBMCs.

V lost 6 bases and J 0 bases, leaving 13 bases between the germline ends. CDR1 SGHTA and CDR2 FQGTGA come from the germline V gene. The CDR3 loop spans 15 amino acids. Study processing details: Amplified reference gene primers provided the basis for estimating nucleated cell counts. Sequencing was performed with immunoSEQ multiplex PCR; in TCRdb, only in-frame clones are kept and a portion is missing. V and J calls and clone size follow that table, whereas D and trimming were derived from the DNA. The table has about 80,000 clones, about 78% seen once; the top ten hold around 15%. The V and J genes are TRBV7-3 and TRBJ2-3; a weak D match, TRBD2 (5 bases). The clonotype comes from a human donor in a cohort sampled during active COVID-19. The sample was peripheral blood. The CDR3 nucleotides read TGTGCCAGCAGTCAAGGGAGCTCTAGCACAGATACGCAGTATTTT. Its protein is CASSQGSSSTDTQYF.